Following are 8 T cell receptor beta chains from one sample sequenced in a study. Amplification of TRBV12-4/TRBJ1-2 clonotypes used adaptor-ligated barcode primers. MiXCR was run by TCRdb on the multiplex PCR reads, yielding one entry per CDR3 protein. The data contain roughly 160 distinct CDR3 sequences, about 4% of them singletons. The specimen was memory CD4+ T cells sorted from blood. Subset described: memory CD4+ T cells, CD4+CD45RO+CD25-. These receptors were collected from a female donor with breast cancer.

By sample share, this clonotype is large. The chain carries TRBV12-3 or TRBV12-4 and TRBJ1-2; D gene uncertain. Between the trimmed V and J ends, which lost 6 bases and 1 base, there was a span of 12 bases. This CDR3 has 14 amino acids. The CDR3 DNA reads as TGTGCCAGCAGACGACACGGGCTTAACTATGGCTACACCTTC. It encodes CASRRHGLNYGYTF.

By frequency in the sample, this clonotype is hyperexpanded. V is TRBV12-3 or TRBV12-4 and J is TRBJ1-2, with 7 bases aligning to TRBD1. This CDR3 spans 13 amino acids. J lost 8 bases, V lost 6 bases, and 9 bases had no gene match. The CDR3 coding sequence is TGTGCCAGCAGGGCGACAGGGAGTGACGGCTACACCTTC. Its translation: CASRATGSDGYTF.

Sample share makes this clonotype large. This chain uses TRBV12-3 or TRBV12-4 with TRBJ1-2; 7 bases map to TRBD1. The CDR3 has 14 residues. J was trimmed by 2 bases and V by 6 bases; bases with no gene match: 6. CDR3 nucleotide sequence: TGTGCCAGCAGACCTCTGACAGGGAACTATGGCTACACCTTC. Translating it yields CASRPLTGNYGYTF.

This clonotype is deemed large. CDR3 sequence reads: CASSLSGGRNYGYTF. DNA for the CDR3: TGTGCCAGCAGTTTATCTGGCGGACGAAACTATGGCTACACCTTC. The chain combines TRBV12-3 or TRBV12-4 with TRBJ1-2, with no clear D. CDR3 size: 15 residues. Trimming pared 2 bases from V and 2 bases from J, leaving 12 bases between.

Within the sample, this clonotype is large (0.1 to 1%). This chain connects TRBV12-3 or TRBV12-4 to TRBJ1-2; D possibly corresponds to TRBD1 (6 bases). Between the trimmed V and J ends, which lost 6 bases and 4 bases, there was a span of 9 bases. CDR3 length equals 12 residues. Here the CDR3 DNA reads TGTGCCAGCAGCCGGACAGCCTATGGCTACACCTTC. This gives the protein CASSRTAYGYTF.

This clonotype is labeled as large. This chain links TRBV12-3 or TRBV12-4 with TRBJ1-2; 9 bases align to TRBD1. After removal of 5 bases from V and 4 bases from J, the junction contained 5 bases not matched to a gene. This CDR3 region has 14 residues. CDR3 sequence: CASSEGQGVYGYTF. The CDR3 DNA is TGTGCCAGCAGTGAGGGACAGGGCGTCTATGGCTACACCTTC.

This clonotype was seen a handful of times. The rearrangement joins TRBV12-3 or TRBV12-4 to TRBJ1-2; a possible D gene is TRBD1 (6 bases). This CDR3 is built from 13 residues. V lost 3 bases and J lost 6, with 11 bases in between. The CDR3 loop reads CASSFLDRNGYTF. The DNA of the CDR3 is TGTGCCAGCAGTTTCCTAGACAGGAATGGCTACACCTTC.

The J gene is TRBJ1-2, the V gene TRBV12-3 or TRBV12-4, with D unclear. V was cut by 7 bases and J by 9 bases, with 15 bases left in between. The CDR3 is 12 amino acids. The CDR3: CASTPMTRSYTF. The DNA for the CDR3 is TGTGCCAGCACCCCAATGACCAGGAGCTACACCTTC.